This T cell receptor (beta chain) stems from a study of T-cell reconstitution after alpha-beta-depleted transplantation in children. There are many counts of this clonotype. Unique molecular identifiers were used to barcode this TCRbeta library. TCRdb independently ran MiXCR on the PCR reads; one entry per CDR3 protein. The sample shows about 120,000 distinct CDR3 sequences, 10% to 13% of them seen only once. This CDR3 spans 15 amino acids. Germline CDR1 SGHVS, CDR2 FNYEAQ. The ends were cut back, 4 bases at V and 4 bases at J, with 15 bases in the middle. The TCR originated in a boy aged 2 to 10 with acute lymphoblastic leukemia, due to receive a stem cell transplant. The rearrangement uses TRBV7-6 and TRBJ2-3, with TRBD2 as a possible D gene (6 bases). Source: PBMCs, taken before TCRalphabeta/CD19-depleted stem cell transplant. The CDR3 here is CASSSGLHPPDTQYF. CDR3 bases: TGTGCCAGCAGCTCTGGACTACACCCTCCAGATACGCAGTATTTT.